These T cell receptor beta chains were read from a single sample in a study of CD8+ T cells in alopecia areata. The data were produced by immunoSEQ multiplex PCR, yet TCRdb's version contains in-frame clones alone and is incomplete. Of more than 95,000 clones in the sample, roughly 68% were seen once. Input material: CD4+ T cells sorted from blood. The receptors shown here come from a human donor in good health. Each CDR3 is given with its conserved first and last residue. A D gene is named only where the DNA matches it firmly. Some rows have no size entry. The others give once, few or many, or a class for an expanded clone.

TRBD2	TRBV10-2	few	TRBJ2-3	TGCGCCAGCAGTGTAGGGCGGGGGGGCGCAGATACGCAGTATTTT	CASSVGRGGADTQYF
-	TRBV14	-	TRBJ1-6	TGTGCCAGCAGCCAGAGGGGGTATAATTCACCCCTCCACTTT	CASSQRGYNSPLHF
-	TRBV19	-	TRBJ1-5	TGTGCCAGTAGTATGCAGGGGTCACAGCCCCAGCATTTT	CASSMQGSQPQHF
-	TRBV29-1	-	TRBJ1-2	TGCAGCGTTGGATCAGGGATCGGCTACACCTTC	CSVGSGIGYTF
TRBD2	TRBV4-1	-	TRBJ2-1	TGCGCCAGCAGCCCTGGACCTTCGGGGGGGCCGGGCAATGAGCAGTTCTTC	CASSPGPSGGPGNEQFF
TRBD2	TRBV28	-	TRBJ2-2	TGTGCCAGCAGCCGTAGCGGGCAGGTCGGGGAGCTGTTTTTT	CASSRSGQVGELFF
-	TRBV6-5	-	TRBJ1-6	TGTGCCAGCTCTCTCGTAAAGTCCTATAATTCACCCCTCCACTTT	CASSLVKSYNSPLHF
-	TRBV5-6	-	TRBJ1-1	TGTGCCAGCAGCTTGTTCCAGGGCCACACTGAAGCTTTCTTT	CASSLFQGHTEAFF
-	TRBV4-1	-	TRBJ2-5	TGCGCCAGCAGCCAAGCTGGACAGCCCGGCCAGTACTTC	CASSQAGQPGQYF
-	TRBV15	-	TRBJ1-2	TGTGCCACCAGCAGAGCTAACTATGGCTACACCTTC	CATSRANYGYTF
TRBD2	TRBV29-1	-	TRBJ2-3	TGCAGCGTTGACGGCGGGGGGGCGGGAGATACGCAGTATTTT	CSVDGGGAGDTQYF
-	TRBV19	few	TRBJ2-7	TGTGCCAGTAATGGCGGCCGCCACCTCCGATTGGACTTC	CASNGGRHLRLDF
-	TRBV4-1	-	TRBJ2-2	TGCGCCAGCAGCCAAGTATCGGGCAGCCCATTAGGGGAGCTGTTTTTT	CASSQVSGSPLGELFF
-	TRBV30	-	TRBJ1-5	TGTGCCTGGAGCGGCACGGTTAGGGGCAATCAGCCCCAGCATTTT	CAWSGTVRGNQPQHF
-	TRBV6-5	-	TRBJ1-2	TGTGCCAGCAGTCCCCGCGGGAGGTCTGGCTACACCTTC	CASSPRGRSGYTF
-	TRBV5-1	-	TRBJ1-1	TGCGCCAGCAGCGGGGCGGACACTGAAGCTTTCTTT	CASSGADTEAFF
-	TRBV25-1	-	TRBJ1-1	TGTGCCAGCAGTGAAGGTCCCGAGCGAGCTTTCTTT	CASSEGPERAFF
-	TRBV9	once	TRBJ2-3	TGTGCCAGCAGCTACCGGGACACGAGCACAGATACGCAGTATTTT	CASSYRDTSTDTQYF
TRBD1	TRBV18	-	TRBJ1-4	TGTGCCAGCTCACCGACAGGGTCTGATGAAAAACTGTTTTTT	CASSPTGSDEKLFF
TRBD1	TRBV7-9	-	TRBJ1-2	TGTGCCAGCAGCCCGACAGGGGAAGGCTACACCTTC	CASSPTGEGYTF
-	TRBV5-4	-	TRBJ1-4	TGTGCCAGCAGCACCCAACAGGGACCTAATGAAAAACTGTTTTTT	CASSTQQGPNEKLFF
-	TRBV18	-	TRBJ2-7	TGTGCCAGCCGTCCGGTTTCGGGGAATAGGGAGCAGTACTTC	CASRPVSGNREQYF
TRBD1	TRBV19	once	TRBJ1-5	TGTGCCAGTAGTGCCGACAGGGGAGGTCAGCCCCAGCATTTT	CASSADRGGQPQHF
-	TRBV7-2	-	TRBJ1-2	TGTGCCAGCAGCCCCCAGGGTTTCTATGGCTACACCTTC	CASSPQGFYGYTF
-	TRBV2	-	TRBJ2-5	TGTGCCAGCAGTGATCTCGGGGCTGGTCTCGGGGAGACCCAGTACTTC	CASSDLGAGLGETQYF
-	TRBV30	-	TRBJ1-1	TGTGCCTGGTGCGCTCCCTCGTGGGTGAACACTGAAGCTTTCTTT	CAWCAPSWVNTEAFF
-	TRBV13	-	TRBJ2-5	TGTGCCAGCAGCTCAGAGGGGTTTGGTGGCGAGACCCAGTACTTC	CASSSEGFGGETQYF